Listed here is a single T cell receptor beta chain. Its antigen is as yet unknown. One base away lies a much larger clone, so this may be a sequencing read error. The source of the sample is a study of Graves' ophthalmopathy and Graves' hyperthyroidism. Study-wide findings and caveats: A majority of expanded thyroid clonotypes exceeding 0.001 frequency were likewise present in blood.

Other autoimmune diseases, uncontrolled infections, pregnancy or lactation led to the exclusion of patients. Trimming took 3 bases from V and 0 from J, leaving 12 bases between them. The CDR3 contains 15 residues. The V gene's germline CDR1 is SGHRS and CDR2 YFSETQ. From RNA, the CDR3 regions of TCR beta chains were amplified and sequenced. Investigators did first-round RT-PCR with HTBI primers, then second-round multiplex PCR. TCRdb independently ran MiXCR on the multiplex PCR reads; one entry per CDR3 protein. The data contain 900,000 to 1,200,000 distinct CDR3 sequences, 35% to 40% of them singletons.

The chain couples TRBV5-1 to TRBJ1-1; no clear D. Sequencing was done on a sample of peripheral blood or thyroid tissue (not recorded which). The origin of this receptor is an adult man with Graves' hyperthyroidism. CDR3 in DNA: TGCGCCAGCAGCTCGGCCTTAACTATGAACACTGAAGCTTTCTTT. Its protein product is CASSSALTMNTEAFF. Full variable domain (remainder filled in from reference TRBV5-1 and TRBJ1-1): KAGVTQTPRYLIKTRGQQVTLSCSPISGHRSVSWYQQTPGQGLQFLFEYFSETQRNKGNFPGRFSGRQFSNSRSEMNVSTLELGDSALYLCASSSALTMNTEAFFGQGTRLTVV.